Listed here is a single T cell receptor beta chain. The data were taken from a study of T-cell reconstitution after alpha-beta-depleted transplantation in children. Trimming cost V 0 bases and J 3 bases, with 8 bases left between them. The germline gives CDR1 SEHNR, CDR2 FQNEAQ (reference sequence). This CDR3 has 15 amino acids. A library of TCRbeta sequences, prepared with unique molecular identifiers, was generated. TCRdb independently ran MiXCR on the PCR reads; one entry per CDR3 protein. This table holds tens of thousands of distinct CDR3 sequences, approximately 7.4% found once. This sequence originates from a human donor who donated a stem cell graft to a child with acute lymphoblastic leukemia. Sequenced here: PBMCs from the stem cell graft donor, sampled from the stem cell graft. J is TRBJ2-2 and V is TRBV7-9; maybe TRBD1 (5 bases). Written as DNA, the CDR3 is TGTGCCAGCAGCTTAGCGGCAGGGTACACCGGGGAGCTGTTTTTT. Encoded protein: CASSLAAGYTGELFF.